The 5 T cell receptor beta chains below were found in one sample sequenced in a study of STAT3 mutations in large granular lymphocyte leukemia. Study-wide points: Every T-cell large granular lymphocyte leukemia patient had at least one immunodominant TCR beta clonotype.

Their antigen targets remain unknown. Using immunoSEQ multiplex PCR, the repertoire was profiled, and TCRdb retains in-frame clones only, with some absent. The table has about 24,000 clones, over 90% seen once; the top ten hold approximately 6.5%. Sequencing input: peripheral blood mononuclear cells. The origin of the receptors is a middle-aged man with T-cell large granular lymphocyte leukemia. Some clones in this sample may be carry-over from other donors' samples.

As concerns this clone: One end of the junction does not line up with germline, which may come from a read error. V gene TRBV7-9 combines with J gene TRBJ1-5, with 8 bases that match TRBD1. The CDR3 runs to 11 residues. CDR1 is SEHNR and CDR2 is FQNEAQ in the germline V gene (reference sequence). The CDR3 protein is CASSLADRVVF. As DNA, the CDR3 is TGTGCCAGCAGCTTAGCGGACAGGGTGGTCTTT.

The gene calls are TRBV6-5 and TRBJ1-1; D perhaps matches TRBD1 (6 bases). CDR3 length: 15 amino acids. Germline-derived CDR1 and CDR2 are MNHEY and SVGAGI. Trimming shortened V by 0 bases and J by 1 base, and 9 bases separated the two germline ends. In DNA form, the CDR3 reads TGTGCCAGCAGTTACTCCGGGGGGGCGAACACTGAAGCTTTCTTT. Protein: CASSYSGGANTEAFF.

The DNA of the CDR3 is TGTGCCTGGAGCGCGGGTCCCGACCCAGGCAGGGGTCAGCCCCAGCATTTT. Amino acids: CAWSAGPDPGRGQPQHF. The rearrangement uses TRBV30 and TRBJ1-5, with a weak D call TRBD1 (6 bases). V shed 3 bases and J shed 6 bases, with 24 bases lying between them. Per germline, CDR1 GTSNPN and CDR2 SVGIG (reference sequence). CDR3 length equals 17 residues.

This sequence joins TRBV10-3 and TRBJ2-5; D call uncertain. V lost 3 bases and J lost 5, with 16 bases in between. Germline V CDR1 and CDR2: ENHRY, SYGVKD. The CDR3 length is 15 residues. The CDR3 bases are TGTGCCATCAGTGATAGAGTTACAGCCAGGGAGACCCAGTACTTC. This encodes CAISDRVTARETQYF.

The V gene is TRBV2, the J gene TRBJ2-2; D tentatively reads TRBD1 or TRBD2 (6 bases each). Trimming removed 0 bases from V and 5 bases from J, with 13 bases in between. The CDR3 covers 16 residues. Germline lookup yields CDR1 SNHLY and CDR2 FYNNEI. CDR3 coding DNA: TGTGCCAGCAGTGAAGCGGGGGCAGGGAGGACCGGGGAGCTGTTTTTT. Amino acids: CASSEAGAGRTGELFF.